This T cell receptor (beta chain) originates from a study of blood T cell repertoires in COVID-19. The overall study: Samples of COVID-19 (acute and convalescent) were obtained from the United States, Italy and Spain. In each case, the material was cDNA or gDNA derived from T cells, B-cell-depleted T cells, or PBMCs.

Study processing details: Reference gene primer amplification in the assay estimated nucleated cell counts. Some clones are missing from TCRdb's copy, which holds only in-frame ones; the method was immunoSEQ multiplex PCR. That table gives V, J and clone size, and the DNA gave D and trimming. The sample includes approximately 290,000 clones, around nine tenths of them seen just once. During active infection, Seattle patients enrolled and were then monitored through disease. The specimen sequenced was peripheral blood. This receptor was obtained from a woman under 40 with COVID-19, enrolled during active disease.

Here the CDR3 reads CASSDLEETQYF. DNA for the CDR3: TGCGCCAGCAGTGATCTTGAGGAGACCCAGTACTTC. The gene calls are TRBV10-2 and TRBJ2-5; D uncertain. CDR3 length equals 12 residues. V was shortened by 3 bases and J by 5 bases, with 7 bases between the two germline ends. Germline V gene data show CDR1 as WSHSY and CDR2 as SAAADI.